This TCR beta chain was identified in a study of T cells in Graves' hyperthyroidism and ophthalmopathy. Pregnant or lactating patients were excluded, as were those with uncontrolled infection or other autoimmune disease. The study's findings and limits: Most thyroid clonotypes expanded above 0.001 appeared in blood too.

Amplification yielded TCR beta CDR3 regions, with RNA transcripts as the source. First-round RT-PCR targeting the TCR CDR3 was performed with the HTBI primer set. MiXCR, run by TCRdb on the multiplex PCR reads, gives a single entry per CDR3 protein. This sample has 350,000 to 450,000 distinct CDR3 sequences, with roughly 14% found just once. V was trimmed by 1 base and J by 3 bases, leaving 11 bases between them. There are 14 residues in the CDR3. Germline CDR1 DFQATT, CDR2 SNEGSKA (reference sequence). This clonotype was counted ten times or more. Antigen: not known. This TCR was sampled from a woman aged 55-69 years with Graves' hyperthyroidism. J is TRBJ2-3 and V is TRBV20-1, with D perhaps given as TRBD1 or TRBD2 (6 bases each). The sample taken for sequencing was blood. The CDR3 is CSARGGGQTDTQYF. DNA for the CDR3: TGCAGTGCTAGAGGTGGGGGGCAGACAGATACGCAGTATTTT.